This T cell receptor beta chain came from a study of identical twins. This CDR3 region has 15 residues. V was cut by 4 bases and J by 1 base, with 13 bases left in between. Germline CDR1 SQVTM, CDR2 ANQGSEA. This clonotype was observed a handful of times. MiXCR was run by TCRdb on the 5' RACE reads, yielding one entry per CDR3 protein. The sample lists over 200,000 distinct CDR3 sequences, 10% occurring once. The chain combines TRBV29-1 with TRBJ2-2; D unclear. The specimen was memory T cells sorted from blood. This TCR derives from a man over 45 in good health. CDR3 DNA: TGCAGCGTTGCTGGGAAGTCCCTGAACACCGGGGAGCTGTTTTTT. The encoded protein is CSVAGKSLNTGELFF.